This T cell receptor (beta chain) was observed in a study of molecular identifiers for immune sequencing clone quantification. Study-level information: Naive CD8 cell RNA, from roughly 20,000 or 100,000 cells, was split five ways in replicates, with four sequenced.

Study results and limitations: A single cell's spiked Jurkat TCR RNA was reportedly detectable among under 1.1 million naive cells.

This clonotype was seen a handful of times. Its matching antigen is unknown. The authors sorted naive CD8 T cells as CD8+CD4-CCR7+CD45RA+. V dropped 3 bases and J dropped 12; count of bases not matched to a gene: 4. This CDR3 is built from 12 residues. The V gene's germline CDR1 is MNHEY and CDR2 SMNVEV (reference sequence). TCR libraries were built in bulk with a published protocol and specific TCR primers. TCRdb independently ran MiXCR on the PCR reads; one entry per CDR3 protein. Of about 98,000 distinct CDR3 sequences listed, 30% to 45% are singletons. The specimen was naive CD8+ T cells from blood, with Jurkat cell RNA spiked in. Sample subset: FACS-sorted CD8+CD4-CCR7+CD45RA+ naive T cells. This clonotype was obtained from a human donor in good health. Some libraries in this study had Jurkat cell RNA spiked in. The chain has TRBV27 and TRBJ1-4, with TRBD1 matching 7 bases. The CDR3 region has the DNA TGTGCCAGCAGTTTGGGGGACAGTGAACTGTTTTTT. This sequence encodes CASSLGDSELFF.